Listed here are 7 T cell receptor beta chains from one sample, sequenced in a study of tumor and adjacent non-tumor tissue in lung cancer. The template was RNA from unsorted bulk tissue. Distant lung tissue was collected more than 3 cm away from the tumor edge. A modified ARM-PCR protocol with three rounds of nested PCR amplified TCRbeta. TCRdb independently ran MiXCR on the multiplex PCR reads; one entry per CDR3 protein. This sample has approximately 53,000 distinct CDR3 sequences, with around two thirds found just once. Sequencing input: distant non-tumor lung tissue. These receptor sequences come from an older woman with non-small cell lung cancer.

As to this clonotype: It is likely a read error, because the conserved phenylalanine at the end of the CDR3 is missing. This rearrangement joins TRBV7-9 to TRBJ1-1; 7 positions match TRBD1. The germline CDR1 and CDR2 sequences are SEHNR and FQNEAQ (reference sequence). CDR3 length equals 15 residues. Trimming cost V 3 bases and J 1 base; bases outside gene matches: 5. The CDR3 nucleotides are TGTGCCAGCAGCTTTAACAGGGGCCAGAACACTGAAGCTTTCTAT. Translation gives CASSFNRGQNTEAFY.

This clonotype was detected only once. A much larger clone lies one base from this, so it may be a read error. The chain joins TRBV28 to TRBJ2-1, with D uncertain. Deletions cut 6 bases from V and 8 bases from J, with 23 bases between. This CDR3 has 16 residues. Germline CDR1 MDHEN, CDR2 SYDVKM. The CDR3 nucleotides are TGTGCCAGCAGCAGTACTGGCGCGGACCGTGGCTATGAGCAGTTCTTC. Translated: CASSSTGADRGYEQFF.

This clonotype was counted once. The junction and the germline gene differ at one end; a read error may be behind it. V gene TRBV6-5 combines with J gene TRBJ1-3; no definite D call. The germline gives CDR1 MNHEY, CDR2 SVGAGI. This CDR3 is 15 amino acids long. CDR3 protein: CASSHGLRSGNIIYF. In nucleotides, the CDR3 is TGTGCCAGCAGTCACGGCCTGCGCTCTGGAAACATCATATATTTT.

The rearrangement uses TRBV2 and TRBJ2-1; 16 bases fit TRBD2. V was clipped by 6 bases and J by 16 bases; unmatched bases: 15. The CDR3 runs 16 residues. Germline CDR1 reads SNHLY; CDR2 reads FYNNEI. The CDR3 DNA sequence: TGTGCCAGCAGGGCCGGGACTAGCGGGGGGGGCCGGATAGAATTCTTC. Its protein product is CASRAGTSGGGRIEFF.

By sample fraction, this clonotype is medium-sized (0.01 to 0.1%). The chain carries TRBV12-3 or TRBV12-4 and TRBJ1-2; 7 nucleotides align to TRBD1. Trimming cost V 4 bases and J 3 bases; bases outside gene matches: 8. The CDR3 sequence is 15 residues long. The CDR3 region is CASSSGTVGDYGYTF. The CDR3 coding sequence is TGTGCCAGCAGTTCCGGGACAGTTGGGGACTATGGCTACACCTTC.

As for this clonotype: The junction departs from the called germline gene at one end, perhaps through a read error. This chain connects TRBV5-6 to TRBJ1-2, with no clear D. CDR1 is SGHDT, CDR2 YYEEEE, per germline. The CDR3 length is 17 residues. In DNA form, the CDR3 reads TGTGCCAGCAACTTGGAGGAGTCGCCCGGAGCTAACTATGGCTACACATTC. Translated: CASNLEESPGANYGYTF.

Details on this clonotype: At one boundary the junction diverges from the germline segment, which might be a read error. V usage is TRBV4-3 and J usage is TRBJ2-3, with 8 bases fitting TRBD2. Germline CDR1 reads LGHNA; CDR2 reads YSLEER. There are 15 residues in the CDR3. The CDR3 sequence is CAGSQGSSGADTQYF. Written as DNA, the CDR3 is TGCGCCGGCAGCCAAGGGAGTAGCGGGGCAGATACCCAGTATTTT.